This passage covers 4 T cell receptor beta chains from one sample sequenced in a study of blood T cell repertoires in COVID-19. The method was immunoSEQ multiplex PCR; TCRdb's version includes in-frame clones alone and lacks a portion of them. Among roughly 350,000 clones, about 90% were seen once, and the ten largest hold less than 3.5%. The sample comprised peripheral blood. These receptors came from a woman aged 18-30 years who had recovered from COVID-19.

V gene TRBV16 combines with J gene TRBJ2-2; 8 positions match TRBD1. Germline V gene data show CDR1 as KGHSY and CDR2 as FQNENV. V lost 6 bases and J lost 5; bases outside the gene matches: 8. The CDR3 contains 15 residues. This CDR3 reads CASSQPRGLTGELFF. DNA of the CDR3: TGTGCCAGCAGTCAACCCAGGGGGCTGACCGGGGAGCTGTTTTTT.

This chain links TRBV5-4 with TRBJ2-7; 13 bases match TRBD2. The CDR3 is made up of 15 amino acids. Losses at the gene ends were 4 bases for V and 3 bases for J; bases not matched to a gene: 4. Per the germline V gene, CDR1 is SGHNT and CDR2 is YYREEE (reference sequence). The CDR3 DNA follows: TGTGCCAGCAGCCACGGACTAGCGGGAGTCTACGAGCAGTACGTC. Its translation: CASSHGLAGVYEQYV.

This clone appeared once. The chain links TRBV11-2 to TRBJ2-3, with TRBD1 as a possible D gene (6 bases). The CDR3 covers 14 residues. Trimming took 1 base from V and 4 from J, leaving 9 bases between them. Germline CDR1 is SGHAT and CDR2 is FQNNGV. CDR3: CASSLAGDADTQYF. The CDR3 region has the DNA TGTGCCAGCAGCTTAGCAGGGGATGCAGATACGCAGTATTTT.

V usage is TRBV7-9 and J usage is TRBJ1-1; maybe TRBD1 (5 bases). V gave up 1 base and J gave up 3 bases, with 21 bases separating them. Germline assignment: CDR1 SEHNR and CDR2 FQNEAQ (reference sequence). This CDR3 is built from 18 residues. This CDR3 reads CASSLDGIVRVGDTEAFF. The CDR3 DNA follows: TGTGCCAGCAGCTTAGATGGGATTGTCAGGGTGGGTGACACTGAAGCTTTCTTT.